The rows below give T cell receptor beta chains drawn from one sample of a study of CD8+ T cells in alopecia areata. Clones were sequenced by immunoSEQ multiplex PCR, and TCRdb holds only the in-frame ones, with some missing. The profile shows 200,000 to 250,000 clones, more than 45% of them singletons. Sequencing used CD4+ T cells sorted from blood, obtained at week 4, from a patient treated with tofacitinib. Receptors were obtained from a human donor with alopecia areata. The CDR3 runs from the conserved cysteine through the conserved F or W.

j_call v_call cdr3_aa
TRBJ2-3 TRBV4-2 CASSGFKGGRTDTQYF
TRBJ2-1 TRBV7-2 CASSAPLGEQFF
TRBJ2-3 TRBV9 CASSPDKTSSTQYF
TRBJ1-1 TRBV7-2 CASSYVDKNTEAFF
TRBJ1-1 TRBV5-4 CASSTNRGYTEAFF
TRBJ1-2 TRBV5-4 CASSLGTEGGYTF
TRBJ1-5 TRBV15 CATSSRTGGYQPQHF
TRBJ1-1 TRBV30 CAWSVRGGRFVRTEAFF
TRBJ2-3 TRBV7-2 CASSFWRSTDTQYF
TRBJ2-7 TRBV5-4 CASSLAGISTYEQYF
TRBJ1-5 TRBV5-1 CASSLTGGEGQPQHF
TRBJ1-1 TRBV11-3 CASSYIRRGGGEAFF
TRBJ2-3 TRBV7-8 CASSARPTGASTDTQYF
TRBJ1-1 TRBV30 CAWAKKTKAFF
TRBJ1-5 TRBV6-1 CASSERTGTYSNQPQHF
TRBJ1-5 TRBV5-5 CASSHDLVPQPQHF
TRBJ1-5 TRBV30 CAWSGQVGQPQHF
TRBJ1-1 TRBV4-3 CASSQGVTGGTEAFF
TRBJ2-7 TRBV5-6 CASSLPGTAYYEQYF
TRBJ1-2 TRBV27 CASSYQGIGGYTF